By sample share, the clone carrying this TCR beta chain is medium-sized. What it binds is not known. Some clones are missing from TCRdb's copy, which holds only in-frame ones; the method was immunoSEQ multiplex PCR. This table holds tens of thousands of clones, roughly nine tenths found once. The entry originates in a study of OX40 agonist ivuxolimab in advanced cancers. Study-level findings and limits: People who partly responded at 0.1-3.0 mg/kg had some of the least clonal expansion seen. Average numbers of expanded clones were greater in CD8+ T cells than in CD4+.

Trimming stripped 4 bases from V and 11 bases from J, with 12 bases between. Germline CDR1 and CDR2: SGHNT and YYREEE (reference sequence). The CDR3 is 11 residues long. The specimen was CD4+ or CD8+ T cells sorted from blood, collected in a trial of the OX40 agonist ivuxolimab. The clonotype originates from an adult with an advanced solid tumor such as melanoma, head and neck, liver or kidney cancer. J is TRBJ1-2 and V is TRBV5-4; D perhaps matches TRBD1 (6 bases). In DNA, the CDR3 is TGTGCCAGCAGCATTACAGGGTGGTACACCTTC. It encodes CASSITGWYTF.